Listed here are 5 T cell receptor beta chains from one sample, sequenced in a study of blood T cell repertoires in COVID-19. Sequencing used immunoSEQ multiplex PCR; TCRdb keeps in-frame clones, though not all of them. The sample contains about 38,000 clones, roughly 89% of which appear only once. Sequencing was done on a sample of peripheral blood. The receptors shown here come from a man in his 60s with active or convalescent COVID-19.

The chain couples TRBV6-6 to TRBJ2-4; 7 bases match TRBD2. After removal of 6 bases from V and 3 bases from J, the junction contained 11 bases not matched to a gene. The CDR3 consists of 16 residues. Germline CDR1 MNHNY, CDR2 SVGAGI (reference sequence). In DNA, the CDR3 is TGTGCCAGCAGCCCTAGCTGGGGGGGGAACAAAAACATTCAGTACTTC. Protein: CASSPSWGGNKNIQYF.

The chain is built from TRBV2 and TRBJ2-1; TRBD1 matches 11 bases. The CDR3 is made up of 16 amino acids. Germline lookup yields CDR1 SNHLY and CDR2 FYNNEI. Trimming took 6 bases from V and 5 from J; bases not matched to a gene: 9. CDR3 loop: CASRRPGTGGDNEQFF. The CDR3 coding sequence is TGTGCCAGCAGAAGGCCCGGGACAGGGGGGGACAATGAGCAGTTCTTC. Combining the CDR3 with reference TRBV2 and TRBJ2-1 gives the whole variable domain EPEVTQTPSHQVTQMGQEVILRCVPISNHLYFYWYRQILGQKVEFLVSFYNNEISEKSEIFDDQFSVERPDGSNFTLKIRSTKLEDSAMYFCASRRPGTGGDNEQFFGPGTRLTVL.

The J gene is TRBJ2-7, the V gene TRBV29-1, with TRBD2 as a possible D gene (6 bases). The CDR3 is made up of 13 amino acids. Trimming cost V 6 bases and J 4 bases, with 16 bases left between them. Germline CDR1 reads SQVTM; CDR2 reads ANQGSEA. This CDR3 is CSVEGGGGYEQYF. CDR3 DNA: TGCAGCGTGGAGGGTGGAGGTGGGTACGAGCAGTACTTC.

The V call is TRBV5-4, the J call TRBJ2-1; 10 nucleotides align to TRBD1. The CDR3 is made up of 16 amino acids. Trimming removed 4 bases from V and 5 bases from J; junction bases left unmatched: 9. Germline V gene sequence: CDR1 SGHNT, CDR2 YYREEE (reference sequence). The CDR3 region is CASSLLTGGLDNEQFF. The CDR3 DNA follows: TGTGCCAGCAGCCTACTGACAGGGGGCCTGGACAATGAGCAGTTCTTC.

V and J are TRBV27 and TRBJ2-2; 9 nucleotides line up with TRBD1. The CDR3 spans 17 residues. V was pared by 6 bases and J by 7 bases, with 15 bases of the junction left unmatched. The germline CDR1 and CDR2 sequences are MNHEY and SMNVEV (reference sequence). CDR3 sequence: CASRILQGASFLGELFF. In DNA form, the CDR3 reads TGTGCCAGCAGGATTCTACAGGGGGCGTCATTTCTCGGGGAGCTGTTTTTT.